A selection of T cell receptor beta chains follows, all from one sample in a study of T cell responses to AZD1222 COVID-19 vaccine. Using immunoSEQ multiplex PCR, the repertoire was profiled, and TCRdb retains in-frame clones only, with some absent. The sample has fewer than 200,000 clones; about 90% are singletons. Source: peripheral blood, taken on day 0 of MenACWY control vaccination. These receptors all come from an adult in good health. The CDR3 runs from the conserved cysteine through the conserved F or W.

TRBV24-1	TRBJ2-3	CATSGLAGGGTDTQYF
TRBV27	TRBJ2-3	CASSFSRVDTQYF
TRBV7-2	TRBJ2-2	CASSLEAVGSGELFF
TRBV28	TRBJ1-1	CASSKHRGRGATEAFF
TRBV11-1	TRBJ2-7	CASSISASSSYEQYF
TRBV19	TRBJ1-5	CASMGGSLSNQPQHF
TRBV27	TRBJ1-1	CASVGYRAGSTEAFF
TRBV9	TRBJ1-3	CASSYGYGNTIYF
TRBV28	TRBJ2-7	CASEIGGYGEQYF
TRBV12-3/TRBV12-4	TRBJ1-1	CASRSGTEAFF
TRBV6-6	TRBJ1-2	CASSRSTGANYGYTF
TRBV6-5	TRBJ1-1	CASSPGQGYTEAFF
TRBV4-1	TRBJ2-4	CASSQDVSGGIQYF
TRBV30	TRBJ1-3	CAWTTGVGNTIYF
TRBV18	TRBJ2-7	CASSPQSAGIDEQYF
TRBV29-1	TRBJ1-2	CSVEEAGEGNYGYTF
TRBV7-2	TRBJ1-5	CASSHLGSNQPQHF
TRBV5-4	TRBJ2-7	CASSSPGTGGFEQYF
TRBV19	TRBJ1-1	CASSMEGYTEAFF
TRBV28	TRBJ1-2	CASSLGSKTGSGYTF
TRBV3-1/TRBV3-2	TRBJ2-7	CASSQVGEGQYF
TRBV11-3	TRBJ2-3	CASSSGTSGRRGDTQYF
TRBV9	TRBJ1-3	CASSVFDRLGRGNTIYF
TRBV4-2	TRBJ2-3	CASSLTTGTSTDTQYF
TRBV19	TRBJ2-7	CASSTGLAGANEQYF
TRBV15	TRBJ1-2	CATSRERTNYGYTF
TRBV13	TRBJ2-7	CASSLNSVYEQYF
TRBV28	TRBJ1-2	CASRGTGGGYGYTF
TRBV9	TRBJ2-2	CASSVITGELFF
TRBV6-2/TRBV6-3	TRBJ2-3	CASSRGARTQYF
TRBV4-1	TRBJ1-2	CASSQVGGYGYGYTF
TRBV7-2	TRBJ1-4	CASSLGRDRLSYNEKLFF
TRBV28	TRBJ1-2	CASSRTHLTAYGYTF
TRBV12-3/TRBV12-4	TRBJ1-2	CASSFSGEGAYTF
TRBV20-1	TRBJ2-1	CSASGTPYNEQFF
TRBV29-1	TRBJ2-1	CSVASSYNEQFF
TRBV4-3	TRBJ1-5	CASSQGRGRNQPQHF
TRBV27	TRBJ1-6	CASRTEISPLHF
TRBV5-1	TRBJ1-2	CASSPVGDYGYTF
TRBV7-2	TRBJ2-1	CASSLQGTLHYEQFF
TRBV5-1	TRBJ2-3	CASSPGVSGRAGADTQYF
TRBV7-8	TRBJ2-7	CASSSRGYEQYF